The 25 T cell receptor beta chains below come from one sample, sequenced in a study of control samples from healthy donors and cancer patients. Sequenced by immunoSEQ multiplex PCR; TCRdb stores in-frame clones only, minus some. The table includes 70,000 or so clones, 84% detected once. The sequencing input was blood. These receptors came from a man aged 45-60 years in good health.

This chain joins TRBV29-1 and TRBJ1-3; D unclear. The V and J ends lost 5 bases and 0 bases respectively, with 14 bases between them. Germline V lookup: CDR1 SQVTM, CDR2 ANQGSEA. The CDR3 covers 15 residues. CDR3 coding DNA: TGCAGCGTTATTCCGGTATACCCCTCTGGAAACACCATATATTTT. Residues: CSVIPVYPSGNTIYF.

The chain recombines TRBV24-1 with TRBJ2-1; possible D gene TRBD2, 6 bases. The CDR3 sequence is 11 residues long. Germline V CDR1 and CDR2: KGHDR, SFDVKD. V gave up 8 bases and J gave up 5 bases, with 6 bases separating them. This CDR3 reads CATKRDNEQFF. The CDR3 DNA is TGTGCCACCAAGCGGGACAATGAGCAGTTCTTC.

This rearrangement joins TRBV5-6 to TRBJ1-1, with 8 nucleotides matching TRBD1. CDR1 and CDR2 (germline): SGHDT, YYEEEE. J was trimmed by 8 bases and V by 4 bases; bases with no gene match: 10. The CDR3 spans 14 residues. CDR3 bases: TGTGCCAGCAGCCCCGACAGGGGATCGGGCGAAGCTTTCTTT. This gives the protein CASSPDRGSGEAFF.

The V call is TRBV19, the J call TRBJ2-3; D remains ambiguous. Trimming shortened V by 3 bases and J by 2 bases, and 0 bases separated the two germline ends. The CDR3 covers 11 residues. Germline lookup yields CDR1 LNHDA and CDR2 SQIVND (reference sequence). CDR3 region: CASSITDTQYF. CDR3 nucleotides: TGTGCCAGTAGTATCACAGATACGCAGTATTTT.

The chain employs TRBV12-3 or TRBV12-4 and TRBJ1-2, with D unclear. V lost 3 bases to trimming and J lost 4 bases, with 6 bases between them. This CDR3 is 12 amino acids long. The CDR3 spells CASSLEAYGYTF. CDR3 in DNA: TGTGCCAGCAGTTTGGAAGCCTATGGCTACACCTTC.

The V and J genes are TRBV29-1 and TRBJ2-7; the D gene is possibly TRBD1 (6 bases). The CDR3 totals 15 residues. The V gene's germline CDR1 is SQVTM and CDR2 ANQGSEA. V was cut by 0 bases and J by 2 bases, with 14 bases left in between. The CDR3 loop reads CSVEDLGQGTYEQYF. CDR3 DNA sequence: TGCAGCGTTGAAGATCTTGGCCAGGGGACCTACGAGCAGTACTTC.

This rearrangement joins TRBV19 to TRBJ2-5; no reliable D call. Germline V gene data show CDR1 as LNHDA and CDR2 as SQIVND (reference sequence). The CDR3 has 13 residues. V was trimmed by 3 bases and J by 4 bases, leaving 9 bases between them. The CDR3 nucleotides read TGTGCCAGTAGTATGGGAAGGGCAGAGACCCAGTACTTC. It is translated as CASSMGRAETQYF.

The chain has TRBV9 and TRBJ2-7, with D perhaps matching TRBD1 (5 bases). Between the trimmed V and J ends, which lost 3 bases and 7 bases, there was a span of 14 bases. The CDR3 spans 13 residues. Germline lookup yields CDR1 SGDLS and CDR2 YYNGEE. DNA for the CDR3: TGTGCCAGCAGCGGCCTCGGACATTCTGAGCAGTACTTC. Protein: CASSGLGHSEQYF.

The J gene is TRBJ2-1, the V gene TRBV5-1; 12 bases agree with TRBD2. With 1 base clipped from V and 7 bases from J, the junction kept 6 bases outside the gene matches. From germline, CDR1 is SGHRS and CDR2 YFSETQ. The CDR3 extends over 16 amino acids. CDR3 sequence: CASSLMTSGSRNEQFF. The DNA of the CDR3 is TGCGCCAGCAGCTTGATGACTAGCGGGAGTAGAAATGAGCAGTTCTTC.

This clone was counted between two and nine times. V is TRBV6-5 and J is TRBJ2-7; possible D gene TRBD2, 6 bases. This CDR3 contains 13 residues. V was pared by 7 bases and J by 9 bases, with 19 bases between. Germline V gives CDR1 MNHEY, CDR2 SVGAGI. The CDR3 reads CASIKQTGRGQYF. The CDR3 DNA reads TGTGCCAGCATTAAACAGACGGGGCGGGGGCAGTACTTC.

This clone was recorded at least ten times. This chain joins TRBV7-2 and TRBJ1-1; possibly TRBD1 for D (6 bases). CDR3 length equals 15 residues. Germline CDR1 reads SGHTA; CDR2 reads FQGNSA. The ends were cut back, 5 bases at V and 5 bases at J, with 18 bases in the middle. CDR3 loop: CASSLIWGAGTEAFF. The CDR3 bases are TGTGCCAGCAGCCTAATTTGGGGGGCAGGGACTGAAGCTTTCTTT.

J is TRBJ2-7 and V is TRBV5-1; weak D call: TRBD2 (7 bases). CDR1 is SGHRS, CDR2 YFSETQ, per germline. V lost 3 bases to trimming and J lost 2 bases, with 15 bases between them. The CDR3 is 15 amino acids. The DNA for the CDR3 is TGCGCCAGCAGCTCGGGGGGCGGGGGAACCTACGAGCAGTACTTC. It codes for CASSSGGGGTYEQYF.

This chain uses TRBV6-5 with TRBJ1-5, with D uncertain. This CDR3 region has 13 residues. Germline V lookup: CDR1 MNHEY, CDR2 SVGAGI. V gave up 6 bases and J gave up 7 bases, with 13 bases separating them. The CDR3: CASSSTPGQPQHF. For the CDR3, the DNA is TGTGCCAGCAGCTCGACTCCGGGCCAGCCCCAGCATTTT.

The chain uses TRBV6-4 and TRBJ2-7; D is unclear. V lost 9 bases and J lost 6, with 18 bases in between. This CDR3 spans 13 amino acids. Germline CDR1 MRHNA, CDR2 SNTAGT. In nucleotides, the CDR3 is TGTGCCAGATTCCCAAGCAGTATAGCCGAGCAGTACTTC. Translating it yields CARFPSSIAEQYF.

CDR3 residues: CASSGETQYF. In DNA, the CDR3 is TGTGCCAGCAGCGGAGAGACCCAGTACTTC. The chain has TRBV9 and TRBJ2-5; D is ambiguous. Germline values: CDR1 SGDLS, CDR2 YYNGEE. CDR3 size: 10 residues. V lost 3 bases to trimming and J lost 4 bases, with 1 base between them.

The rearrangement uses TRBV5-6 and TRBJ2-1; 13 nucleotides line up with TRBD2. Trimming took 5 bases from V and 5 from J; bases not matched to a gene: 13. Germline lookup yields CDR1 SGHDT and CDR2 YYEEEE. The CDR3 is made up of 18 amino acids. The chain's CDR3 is CASRSRIRTSGSNNEQFF. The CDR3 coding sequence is TGTGCCAGCAGATCCCGAATTAGGACTAGCGGGAGCAACAATGAGCAGTTCTTC.

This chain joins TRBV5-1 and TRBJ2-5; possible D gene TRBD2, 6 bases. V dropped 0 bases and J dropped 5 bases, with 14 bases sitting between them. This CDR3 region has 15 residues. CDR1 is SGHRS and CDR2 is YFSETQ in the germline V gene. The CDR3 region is CASSLGGSSGETQYF. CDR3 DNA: TGCGCCAGCAGCTTGGGGGGATCAAGCGGGGAGACCCAGTACTTC.

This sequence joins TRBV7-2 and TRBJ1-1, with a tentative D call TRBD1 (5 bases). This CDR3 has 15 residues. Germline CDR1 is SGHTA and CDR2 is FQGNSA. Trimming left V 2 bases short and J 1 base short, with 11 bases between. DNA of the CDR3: TGTGCCAGCAGCTTATGGGGGGGAGGGAACACTGAAGCTTTCTTT. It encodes CASSLWGGGNTEAFF.

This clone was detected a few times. CDR3 nucleotides: TGTGCCATTGCCCGGACAGGGGGGTTAAACAATGAGCAGTTCTTC. Protein product: CAIARTGGLNNEQFF. The V call is TRBV10-3, the J call TRBJ2-1; TRBD1 matches at 10 bases. After removal of 9 bases from V and 5 bases from J, the junction contained 10 bases not matched to a gene. The CDR3 consists of 15 residues. The germline gives CDR1 ENHRY, CDR2 SYGVKD.

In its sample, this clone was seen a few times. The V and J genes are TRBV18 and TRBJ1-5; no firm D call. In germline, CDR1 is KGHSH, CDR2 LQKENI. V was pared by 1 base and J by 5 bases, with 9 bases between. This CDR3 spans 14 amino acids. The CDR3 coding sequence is TGTGCCAGCTCACCACTCGCTAAGGATCAGCCCCAGCATTTT. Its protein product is CASSPLAKDQPQHF.

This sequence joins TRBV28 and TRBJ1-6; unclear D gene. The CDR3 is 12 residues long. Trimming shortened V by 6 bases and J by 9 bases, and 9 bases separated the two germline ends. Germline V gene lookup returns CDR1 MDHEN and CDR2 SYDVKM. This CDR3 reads CASSLNSSPLHF. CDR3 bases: TGTGCCAGCAGCCTGAACAGTTCACCCCTCCACTTT.

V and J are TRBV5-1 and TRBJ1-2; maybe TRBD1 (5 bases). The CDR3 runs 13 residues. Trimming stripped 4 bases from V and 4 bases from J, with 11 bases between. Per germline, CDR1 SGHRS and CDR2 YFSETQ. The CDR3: CASSLGASYGYTF. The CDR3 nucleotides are TGCGCCAGCAGCCTAGGGGCAAGCTATGGCTACACCTTC.

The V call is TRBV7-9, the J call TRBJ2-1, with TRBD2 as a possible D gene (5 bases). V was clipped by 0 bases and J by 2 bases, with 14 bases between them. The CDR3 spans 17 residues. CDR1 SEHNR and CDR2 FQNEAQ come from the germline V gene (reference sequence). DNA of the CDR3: TGTGCCAGCAGCTTAGCTGATAGAGAGGGTCCCTACAATGAGCAGTTCTTC. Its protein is CASSLADREGPYNEQFF.

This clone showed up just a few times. In DNA, the CDR3 is TGTGCCAGCAGCTCTACTCTCGACCTGGGAACTGAAGCTTTCTTT. It codes for CASSSTLDLGTEAFF. V and J are TRBV7-3 and TRBJ1-1; D is unresolved. V lost 4 bases, J lost 5 bases, and 17 bases lay in between. There are 15 residues in the CDR3. Germline V gene lookup returns CDR1 SGHTA and CDR2 FQGTGA.

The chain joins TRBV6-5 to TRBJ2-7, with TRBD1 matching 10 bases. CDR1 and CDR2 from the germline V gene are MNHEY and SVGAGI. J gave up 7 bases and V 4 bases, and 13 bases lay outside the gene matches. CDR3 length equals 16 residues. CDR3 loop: CASSSRRGTGVGEQYF. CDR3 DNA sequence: TGTGCCAGCAGTTCCCGCCGCGGGACAGGGGTCGGAGAGCAGTACTTC.